This TCR beta chain originates from a study of vaccination and CD4 T cells after COVID-19. Study summary: Timing of post-vaccine sample collection was a median about 70 days after dose two, with a range of 14 to 241.

The CDR3 extends over 15 amino acids. The V segment lost 3 bases and the J segment 1 base; nucleotides outside the gene matches: 4. Germline V gene sequence: CDR1 SGHTA, CDR2 FQGTGA. TCRdb reanalysed the PCR reads using MiXCR and keeps one entry per CDR3 protein. The data hold tens of thousands of distinct CDR3 sequences, with 51% observed a single time. The sequence came from a human donor who had recovered from COVID-19. This sequence joins TRBV7-3 and TRBJ2-3; TRBD2 matches 7 bases. Sequences were derived from CD4+ T cells from blood, sampled before SARS-CoV-2 vaccination. The CDR3 region is CASSFFTSGTDTQYF. The CDR3 DNA sequence: TGTGCCAGCAGCTTTTTTACTAGCGGCACAGATACGCAGTATTTT.